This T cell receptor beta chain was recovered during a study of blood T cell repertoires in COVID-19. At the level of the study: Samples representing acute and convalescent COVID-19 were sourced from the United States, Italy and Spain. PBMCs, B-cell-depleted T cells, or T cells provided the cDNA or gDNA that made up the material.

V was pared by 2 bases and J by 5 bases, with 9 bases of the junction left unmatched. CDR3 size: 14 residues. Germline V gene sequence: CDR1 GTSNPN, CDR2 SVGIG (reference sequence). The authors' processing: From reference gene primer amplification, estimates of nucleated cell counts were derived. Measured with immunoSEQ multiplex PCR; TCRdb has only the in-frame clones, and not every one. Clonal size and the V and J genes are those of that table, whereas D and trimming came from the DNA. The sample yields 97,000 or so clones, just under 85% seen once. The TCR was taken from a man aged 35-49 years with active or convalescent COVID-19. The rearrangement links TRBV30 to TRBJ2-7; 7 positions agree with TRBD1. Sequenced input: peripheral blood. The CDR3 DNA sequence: TGTGCCTGGAGTAACCGGGACAGCGTCCACGAGCAGTACTTC. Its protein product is CAWSNRDSVHEQYF.